This T cell receptor beta chain was observed in a study of CD8 T cells in Susac syndrome. RNA was extracted with the RNeasy kit, and a quantity of roughly 0.5 to 1 ug was reverse transcribed using random hexamers. In TCRdb, the immunoSEQ multiplex PCR reads were re-called with MiXCR into one record per CDR3 protein. Of under 150,000 distinct CDR3 sequences in the sample, around 95% were seen once. The V end was cut by 5 bases, the J end by 10 bases, with 9 bases between. The CDR3 covers 11 residues. Germline CDR1 is ENHRY and CDR2 is SYGVKD. Specimen: CD4+ T cells from PBMCs. The chain employs TRBV10-3 and TRBJ2-4; possible D gene TRBD2, 7 bases. The sequence derives from a human donor with Susac syndrome. CDR3 coding DNA: TGTGCCATCAGTAGGGGGGGTATTCAGTACTTC. Encoded protein: CAISRGGIQYF.